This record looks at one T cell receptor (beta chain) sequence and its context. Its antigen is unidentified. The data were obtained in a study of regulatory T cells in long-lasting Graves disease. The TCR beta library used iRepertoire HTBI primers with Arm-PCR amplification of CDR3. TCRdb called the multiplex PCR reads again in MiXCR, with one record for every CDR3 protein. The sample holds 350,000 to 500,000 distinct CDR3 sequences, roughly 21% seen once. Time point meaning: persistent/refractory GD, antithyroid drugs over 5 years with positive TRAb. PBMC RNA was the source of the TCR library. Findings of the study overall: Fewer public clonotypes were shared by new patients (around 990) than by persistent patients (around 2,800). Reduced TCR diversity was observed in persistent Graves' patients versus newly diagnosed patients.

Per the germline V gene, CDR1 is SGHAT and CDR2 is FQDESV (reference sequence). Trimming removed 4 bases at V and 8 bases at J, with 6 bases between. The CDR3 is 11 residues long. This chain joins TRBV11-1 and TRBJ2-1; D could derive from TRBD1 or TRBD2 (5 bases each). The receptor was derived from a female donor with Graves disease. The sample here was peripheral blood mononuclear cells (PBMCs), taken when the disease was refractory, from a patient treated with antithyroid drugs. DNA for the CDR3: TGTGCCAGCAGCTCGGGACATGAGCAGTTCTTC. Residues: CASSSGHEQFF.